The source of this T cell receptor beta chain is a study of cytomegalovirus exposure and HLA in healthy donors (dated by TCRdb to about 2017). For the study in its entirety: According to a later analysis, the roughly 130 validation repertoires were produced on the same platform as the 600 to 850 repertoires of the first cohort. The study aimed to test whether cataloging public T cell receptors could reveal signatures of past pathogen exposure. To predict cytomegalovirus infection status, the study combined high-throughput TCR immunosequencing, statistical association of individual TCRs with disease status, and machine learning. Besides the first cohort of roughly 640 subjects, a separate validation cohort made up of about 120 different subjects was used. What the study reported, not specific to this receptor: A later analysis found that TCRs clustered in the first cohort also tended to co-occur in the roughly 120 validation repertoires, with more than 90% of cluster scores above 0. All 120 repertoires were used to score co-occurrence in the validation cohort in a later analysis, because that analysis had no HLA typing for the cohort. While some public TCRs were present in many individuals, most TCR sequences turned up only very rarely across donors. In the study, some 160 TCR beta chains were listed as associated with cytomegalovirus. A few of the identified cytomegalovirus-associated TCR beta chains were confirmed in vitro to be specific for cytomegalovirus antigens. According to the authors, the approach could potentially be generalized to other disease states and immunological phenotypes. The classifier was reported to diagnose cytomegalovirus status with high specificity and sensitivity in both the original cohort and the validation cohort.

As regards this clone: The specificity of this receptor is unknown. Per-nucleotide qualities are absent, and no much larger clonotype sits a single base away.

Cut back by 2 bases and 7 bases, the V and J ends lie 10 bases apart. Including cysteine and phenylalanine, the CDR3 has 13 amino acids. Only CDR3 DNA is held: 39 bases, read in frame from base 1. CDR1 and CDR2 (SGHNT, YYREEE) derive from the germline V gene (reference sequence). Libraries were prepared through the immunoSEQ multiplex PCR assay. Per the source publication's procedure: A statistical classification framework was developed to diagnose cytomegalovirus status using the catalog of TCR beta chain sequences. TCRdb limited this immuneACCESS table to in-frame rearrangements with V and J called. A share of clones is missing; checked studies link under half to unresolved V genes, and the rest is unexplained. The V and J calls and clone size come from that table; D and trimming were worked out from the DNA. For this sample the table gives some 120,000 clones, of which roughly 89% were detected only once. About 2.1% of the sample comes from the top ten.

The donors belonged to the validation cohort of over a hundred subjects, which was separate from the approximately 660-subject first cohort. Sequencing was carried out using PBMCs. The rearranged chain carries TRBV5-4 and TRBJ2-1; TRBD2 is possibly the D segment (6 matching bases). The receptor comes from a woman aged 18-35 years in good health and CMV-seronegative. In nucleotide form, the sequence is TGTGCCAGCAGCTTTGGTGGGAGGAATGAGCAGTTCTTC. Protein translation: CASSFGGRNEQFF.